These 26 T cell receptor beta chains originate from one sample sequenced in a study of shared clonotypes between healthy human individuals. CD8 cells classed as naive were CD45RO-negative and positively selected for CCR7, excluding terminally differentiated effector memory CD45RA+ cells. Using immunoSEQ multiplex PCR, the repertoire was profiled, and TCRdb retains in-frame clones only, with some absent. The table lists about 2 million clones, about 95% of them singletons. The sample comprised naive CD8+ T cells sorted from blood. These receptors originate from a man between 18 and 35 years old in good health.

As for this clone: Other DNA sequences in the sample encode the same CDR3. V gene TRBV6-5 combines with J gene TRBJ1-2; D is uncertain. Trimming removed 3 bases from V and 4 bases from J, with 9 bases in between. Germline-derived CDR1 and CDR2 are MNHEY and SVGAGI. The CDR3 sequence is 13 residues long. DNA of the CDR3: TGTGCCAGCAGTTATTCCGGCGGCTATGGCTACACCTTC. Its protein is CASSYSGGYGYTF.

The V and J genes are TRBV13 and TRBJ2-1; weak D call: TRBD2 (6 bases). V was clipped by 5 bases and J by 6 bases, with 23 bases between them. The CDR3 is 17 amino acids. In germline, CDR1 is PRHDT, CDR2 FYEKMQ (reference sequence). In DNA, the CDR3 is TGTGCCAGCAGCAGTGAGCCCGGGACTCCCGAAGTCAATGAGCAGTTCTTC. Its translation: CASSSEPGTPEVNEQFF.

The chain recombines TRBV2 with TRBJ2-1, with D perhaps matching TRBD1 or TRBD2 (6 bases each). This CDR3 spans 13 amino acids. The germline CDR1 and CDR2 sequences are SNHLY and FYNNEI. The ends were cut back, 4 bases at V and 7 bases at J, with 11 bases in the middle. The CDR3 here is CASSAGGGNEQFF. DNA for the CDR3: TGTGCCAGCAGTGCAGGAGGGGGGAATGAGCAGTTCTTC.

The chain's CDR3 is CAISADRGDYGYTF. CDR3 DNA: TGTGCCATCAGCGCGGACAGGGGGGATTATGGCTACACCTTC. The V and J genes are TRBV10-3 and TRBJ1-2, with TRBD1 matching over 10 bases. The germline gives CDR1 ENHRY, CDR2 SYGVKD. The length of the CDR3 is 14 residues. V lost 6 bases, J lost 5 bases, and 6 bases stayed unmatched.

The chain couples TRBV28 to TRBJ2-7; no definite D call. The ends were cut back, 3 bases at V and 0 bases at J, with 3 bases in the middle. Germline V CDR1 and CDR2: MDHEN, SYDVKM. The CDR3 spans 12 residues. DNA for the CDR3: TGTGCCAGCAGTTTCCCCTCCTACGAGCAGTACTTC. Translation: CASSFPSYEQYF.

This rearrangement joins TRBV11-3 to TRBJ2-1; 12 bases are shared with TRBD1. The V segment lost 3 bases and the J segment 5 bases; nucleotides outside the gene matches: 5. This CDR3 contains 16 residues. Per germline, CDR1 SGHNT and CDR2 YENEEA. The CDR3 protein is CASSFEGQGADNEQFF. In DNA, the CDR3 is TGTGCCAGCAGCTTTGAGGGACAGGGGGCTGACAATGAGCAGTTCTTC.

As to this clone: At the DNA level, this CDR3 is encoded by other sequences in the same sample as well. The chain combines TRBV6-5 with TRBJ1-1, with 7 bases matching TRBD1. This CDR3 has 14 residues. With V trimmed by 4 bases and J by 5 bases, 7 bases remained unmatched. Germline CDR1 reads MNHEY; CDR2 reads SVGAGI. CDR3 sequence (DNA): TGTGCCAGCAGTTTCACAGGGGAGGGGACTGAAGCTTTCTTT. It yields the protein CASSFTGEGTEAFF.

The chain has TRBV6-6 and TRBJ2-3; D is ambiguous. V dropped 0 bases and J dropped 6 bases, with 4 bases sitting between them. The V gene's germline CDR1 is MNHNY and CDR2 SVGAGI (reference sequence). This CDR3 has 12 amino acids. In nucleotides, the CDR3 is TGTGCCAGCAGTTACTCCTATGATACGCAGTATTTT. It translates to CASSYSYDTQYF.

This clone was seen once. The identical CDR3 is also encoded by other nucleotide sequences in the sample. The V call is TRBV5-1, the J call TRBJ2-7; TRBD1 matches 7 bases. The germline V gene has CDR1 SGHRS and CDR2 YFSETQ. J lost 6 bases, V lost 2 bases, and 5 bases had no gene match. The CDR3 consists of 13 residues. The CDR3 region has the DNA TGCGCCAGCAGCTTTGAGGGGGCTGGCGAGCAGTACTTC. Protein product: CASSFEGAGEQYF.

The CDR3 protein is CASSLGPRGYTF. DNA for the CDR3: TGTGCCAGTAGTCTTGGACCCCGGGGCTACACCTTC. V is TRBV19 and J is TRBJ1-2; the D is unclear. Germline CDR1 is LNHDA and CDR2 is SQIVND (reference sequence). V lost 5 bases and J 8 bases, leaving 12 bases between the germline ends. The CDR3 covers 12 residues.

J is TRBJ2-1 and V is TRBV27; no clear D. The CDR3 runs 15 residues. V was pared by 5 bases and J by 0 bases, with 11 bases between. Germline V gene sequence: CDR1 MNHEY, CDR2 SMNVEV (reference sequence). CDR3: CASSPLPASYNEQFF. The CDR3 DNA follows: TGTGCCAGCAGTCCCCTTCCGGCCTCCTACAATGAGCAGTTCTTC.

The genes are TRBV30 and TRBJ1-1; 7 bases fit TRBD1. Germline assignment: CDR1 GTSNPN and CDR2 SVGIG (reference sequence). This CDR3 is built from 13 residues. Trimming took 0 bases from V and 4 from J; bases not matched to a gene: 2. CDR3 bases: TGTGCCTGGAGTGTAGGGGGCTTCACTGAAGCTTTCTTT. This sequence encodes CAWSVGGFTEAFF. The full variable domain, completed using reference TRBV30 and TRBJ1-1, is SQTIHQWPATLVQPVGSPLSLECTVEGTSNPNLYWYRQAAGRGLQLLFYSVGIGQISSEVPQNLSASRPQDRQFILSSKKLLLSDSGFYLCAWSVGGFTEAFFGQGTRLTVV.

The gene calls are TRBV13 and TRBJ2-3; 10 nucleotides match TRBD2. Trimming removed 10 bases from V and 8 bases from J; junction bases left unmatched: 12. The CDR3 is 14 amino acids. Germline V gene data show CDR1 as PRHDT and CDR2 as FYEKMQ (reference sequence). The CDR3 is CATQGAGGLGTQYF. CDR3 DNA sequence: TGTGCCACTCAGGGAGCGGGGGGGCTGGGTACGCAGTATTTT. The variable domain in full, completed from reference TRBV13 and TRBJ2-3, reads AAGVIQSPRHLIKEKRETATLKCYPIPRHDTVYWYQQGPGQDPQFLISFYEKMQSDKGSIPDRFSAQQFSDYHSELNMSSLELGDSALYFCATQGAGGLGTQYFGPGTRLTVL.

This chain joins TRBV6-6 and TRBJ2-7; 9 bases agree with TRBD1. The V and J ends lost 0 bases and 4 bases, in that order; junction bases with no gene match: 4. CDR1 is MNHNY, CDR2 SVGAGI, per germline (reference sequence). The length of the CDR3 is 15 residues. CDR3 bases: TGTGCCAGCAGTTACTCCCTGACAGGGGGATACGAGCAGTACTTC. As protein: CASSYSLTGGYEQYF.

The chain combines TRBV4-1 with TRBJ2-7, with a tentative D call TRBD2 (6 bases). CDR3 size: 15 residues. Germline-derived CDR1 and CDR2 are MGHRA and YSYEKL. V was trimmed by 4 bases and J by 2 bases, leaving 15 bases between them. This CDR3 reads CASSPSLAETYEQYF. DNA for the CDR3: TGCGCCAGCAGCCCCTCTTTAGCGGAAACCTACGAGCAGTACTTC.

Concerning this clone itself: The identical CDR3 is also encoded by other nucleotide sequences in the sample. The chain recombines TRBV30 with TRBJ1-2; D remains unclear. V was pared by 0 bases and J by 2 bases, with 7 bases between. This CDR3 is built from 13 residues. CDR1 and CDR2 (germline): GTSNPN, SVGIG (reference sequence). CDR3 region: CAWSVTSNYGYTF. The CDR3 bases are TGTGCCTGGAGTGTAACCAGCAACTATGGCTACACCTTC.

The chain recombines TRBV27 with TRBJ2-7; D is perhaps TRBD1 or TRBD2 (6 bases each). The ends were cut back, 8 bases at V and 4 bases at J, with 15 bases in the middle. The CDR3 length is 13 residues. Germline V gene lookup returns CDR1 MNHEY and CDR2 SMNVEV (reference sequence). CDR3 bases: TGTGCCAGCGGAAGTCGGGGGCCGTACGAGCAGTACTTC. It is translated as CASGSRGPYEQYF.

The CDR3 reads CASSLAGAPPYYEQYF. The CDR3 DNA follows: TGTGCCAGCAGTTTAGCGGGCGCCCCACCATACTACGAGCAGTACTTC. The chain uses TRBV27 and TRBJ2-7; D might be TRBD2 (5 bases). Trimming took off 2 bases at V and 3 bases at J, with 17 bases between the two ends. The germline gives CDR1 MNHEY, CDR2 SMNVEV (reference sequence). This CDR3 is built from 16 residues.

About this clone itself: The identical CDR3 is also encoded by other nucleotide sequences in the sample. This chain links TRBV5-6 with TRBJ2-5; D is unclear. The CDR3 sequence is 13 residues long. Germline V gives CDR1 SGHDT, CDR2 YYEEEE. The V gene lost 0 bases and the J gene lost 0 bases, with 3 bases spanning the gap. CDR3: CASSLDNQETQYF. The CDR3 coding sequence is TGTGCCAGCAGCTTGGACAACCAAGAGACCCAGTACTTC.

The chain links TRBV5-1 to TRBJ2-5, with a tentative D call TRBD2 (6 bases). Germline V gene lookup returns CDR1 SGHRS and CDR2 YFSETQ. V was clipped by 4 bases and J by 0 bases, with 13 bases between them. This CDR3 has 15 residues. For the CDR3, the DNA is TGCGCCAGCAGCCCGGGGGACCACTACCAAGAGACCCAGTACTTC. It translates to CASSPGDHYQETQYF.

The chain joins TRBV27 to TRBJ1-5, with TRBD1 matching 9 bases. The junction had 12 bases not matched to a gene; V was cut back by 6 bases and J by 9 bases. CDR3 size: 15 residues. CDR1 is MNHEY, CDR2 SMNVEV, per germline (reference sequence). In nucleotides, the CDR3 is TGTGCCAGCAGCAGGGACAGGGACTTTCCCCGGCCCCAGCATTTT. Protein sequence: CASSRDRDFPRPQHF.

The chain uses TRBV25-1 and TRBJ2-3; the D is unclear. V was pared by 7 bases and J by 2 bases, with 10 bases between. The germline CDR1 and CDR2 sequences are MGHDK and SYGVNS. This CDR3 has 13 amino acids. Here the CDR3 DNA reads TGTGCCAGCATGGCGGTGAACACAGATACGCAGTATTTT. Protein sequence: CASMAVNTDTQYF.

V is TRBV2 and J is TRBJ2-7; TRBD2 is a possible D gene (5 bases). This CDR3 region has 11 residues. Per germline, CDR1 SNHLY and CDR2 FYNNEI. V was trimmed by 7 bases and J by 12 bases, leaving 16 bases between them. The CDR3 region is CASMREGPRYF. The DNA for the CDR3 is TGTGCCAGCATGAGGGAAGGGCCTCGGTACTTC.

CDR3 protein: CASSAEGEGAKNIQYF. The CDR3 region has the DNA TGTGCCAGCAGCGCAGAAGGGGAGGGGGCCAAAAACATTCAGTACTTC. The genes are TRBV5-6 and TRBJ2-4; the match to TRBD2 covers 7 bases. CDR3 length: 16 amino acids. Germline CDR1 and CDR2: SGHDT and YYEEEE. The V segment lost 4 bases and the J segment 1 base; nucleotides outside the gene matches: 8.

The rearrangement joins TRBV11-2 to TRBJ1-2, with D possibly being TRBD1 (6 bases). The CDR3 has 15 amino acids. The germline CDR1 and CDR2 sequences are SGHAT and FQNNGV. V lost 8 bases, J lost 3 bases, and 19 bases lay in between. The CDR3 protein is CASGQSAWEDYGYTF. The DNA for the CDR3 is TGTGCCAGCGGACAGTCGGCCTGGGAGGACTATGGCTACACCTTC.

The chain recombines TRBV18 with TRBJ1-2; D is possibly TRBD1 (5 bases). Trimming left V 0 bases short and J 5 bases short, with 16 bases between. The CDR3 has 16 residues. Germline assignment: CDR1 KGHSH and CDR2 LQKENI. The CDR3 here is CASSPPRGAAPYGYTF. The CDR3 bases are TGTGCCAGCTCACCACCGAGAGGGGCCGCCCCGTATGGCTACACCTTC.